Following are 28 T cell receptor beta chains from one sample sequenced in a study of blood T cells in healthy people across ages. Then a second PCR, running roughly 7 to 11 cycles, was carried out with a sample-barcoded 5' primer and a J-beta primer mix. A single record per CDR3 protein comes from TCRdb applying MiXCR to the 5' RACE reads. Of 1.5 million to 2 million distinct CDR3 sequences detected, 34% appear once; the ten largest clones hold about 10%. The material sequenced was blood. The receptors were gathered from a young woman in good health.

The chain employs TRBV28 and TRBJ2-3; D unclear. Trimming removed 4 bases at V and 1 base at J, with 15 bases between. CDR1 and CDR2 (germline): MDHEN, SYDVKM. The CDR3 consists of 16 residues. The CDR3 region is CASSSRVVWGTDTQYF. The CDR3 region has the DNA TGTGCCAGCAGTTCCCGGGTCGTCTGGGGCACAGATACGCAGTATTTT.

The chain employs TRBV7-7 and TRBJ2-5, with D possibly called TRBD1 or TRBD2 (5 bases each). The CDR3 has 16 residues. Trimming cost V 5 bases and J 2 bases, with 18 bases left between them. In germline, CDR1 is SSHAT, CDR2 FNYEAQ (reference sequence). Written as DNA, the CDR3 is TGTGCCAGCAGCACGGGACCCAGGGCAGGGCAAGAGACCCAGTACTTC. Its translation: CASSTGPRAGQETQYF.

This chain joins TRBV5-1 and TRBJ2-1; D is unclear. The germline gives CDR1 SGHRS, CDR2 YFSETQ. The CDR3 loop spans 11 amino acids. V lost 1 base and J 8 bases, leaving 4 bases between the germline ends. CDR3 protein: CASSLTDEQFF. CDR3 nucleotide sequence: TGCGCCAGCAGCTTGACGGATGAGCAGTTCTTC.

The chain has TRBV18 and TRBJ2-5; TRBD1 matches 9 bases. The end of the DNA is better explained by TRBJ2-7, so the J call may be wrong. CDR1 KGHSH and CDR2 LQKENI come from the germline V gene. The CDR3 spans 15 residues. CDR3 bases: TGTGCCAGCTCACAAACAGGACAGGGGACCTACGAGCAGTACTTC. Its translation: CASSQTGQGTYEQYF.

This chain links TRBV28 with TRBJ2-7; 7 nucleotides agree with TRBD1. Germline CDR1 and CDR2: MDHEN and SYDVKM. This CDR3 contains 15 residues. The ends lost 6 bases at V and 0 bases at J; junction bases unmatched: 8. In DNA, the CDR3 is TGTGCCAGCAGAACCGGACAGGCCAGCTCCTACGAGCAGTACTTC. Translating gives CASRTGQASSYEQYF. Drawing the rest from reference TRBV28 and TRBJ2-7, the complete variable domain is DVKVTQSSRYLVKRTGEKVFLECVQDMDHENMFWYRQDPGLGLRLIYFSYDVKMKEKGDIPEGYSVSREKKERFSLILESASTNQTSMYLCASRTGQASSYEQYFGPGTRLTVT.

J is TRBJ1-4 and V is TRBV30; TRBD1 might be the D (6 bases). Deletions cut 5 bases from V and 8 bases from J, with 15 bases between. Germline loops: CDR1 GTSNPN, CDR2 SVGIG (reference sequence). The CDR3 consists of 13 residues. The DNA for the CDR3 is TGTGCCTGGGACAGGTGGGGTGAGGAAAAACTGTTTTTT. Protein sequence: CAWDRWGEEKLFF.

V is TRBV18 and J is TRBJ2-7, with unresolved D. With 5 bases removed from V and 10 bases from J, the gap between germline ends came to 15 bases. Germline CDR1 KGHSH, CDR2 LQKENI. The CDR3 is 12 amino acids. CDR3 amino acids: CASSTTASPQYF. The CDR3 coding sequence is TGTGCCAGCTCAACGACGGCCTCCCCTCAGTACTTC.

The genes are TRBV2 and TRBJ2-5, with TRBD2 matching over 9 bases. Trimming took 0 bases from V and 2 from J; bases not matched to a gene: 1. Germline lookup yields CDR1 SNHLY and CDR2 FYNNEI. CDR3 size: 15 residues. The CDR3 spells CASSEARGGQETQYF. As DNA, the CDR3 is TGTGCCAGCAGTGAAGCGCGGGGGGGGCAAGAGACCCAGTACTTC. Based on the CDR3 plus reference TRBV2 and TRBJ2-5, the full variable domain is EPEVTQTPSHQVTQMGQEVILRCVPISNHLYFYWYRQILGQKVEFLVSFYNNEISEKSEIFDDQFSVERPDGSNFTLKIRSTKLEDSAMYFCASSEARGGQETQYFGPGTRLLVL.

Written as DNA, the CDR3 is TGTGCCTGGAGCCCCACGTTCCGAGGGACAACTAATGAAAAACTGTTTTTT. This gives the protein CAWSPTFRGTTNEKLFF. The chain combines TRBV30 with TRBJ1-4, with unresolved D. CDR1 and CDR2 from the germline V gene are GTSNPN and SVGIG (reference sequence). The CDR3 spans 17 residues. V was shortened by 3 bases and J by 0 bases, with 17 bases between the two germline ends.

This clonotype occurred a few times. CDR3 sequence: CAILSSSYEQYF. The CDR3 region has the DNA TGTGCCATCCTATCTAGCTCCTACGAGCAGTACTTC. This chain joins TRBV28 and TRBJ2-7; D unclear. The length of the CDR3 is 12 residues. In germline, CDR1 is MDHEN, CDR2 SYDVKM. V lost 10 bases and J 0 bases, leaving 10 bases between the germline ends.

There are a few counts of this clonotype. CDR3 loop: CSAKRPDFSYEQYF. As DNA, the CDR3 is TGCAGTGCTAAAAGACCGGACTTCTCCTACGAGCAGTACTTC. This chain links TRBV20-1 with TRBJ2-7, with D tentatively TRBD2 (5 bases). Germline-derived CDR1 and CDR2 are DFQATT and SNEGSKA (reference sequence). The CDR3 length is 14 residues. The V and J ends lost 4 bases and 0 bases respectively, with 13 bases between them.

This clonotype was recorded many times. The rearrangement joins TRBV6-6 to TRBJ2-7; D tentatively fits TRBD1 or TRBD2 (5 bases each). The V and J ends lost 5 bases and 7 bases respectively, with 15 bases between them. This CDR3 contains 13 residues. Germline loops: CDR1 MNHNY, CDR2 SVGAGI (reference sequence). The CDR3 sequence is CASSQSAWGEQYF. CDR3 sequence (DNA): TGTGCCAGCAGTCAATCAGCCTGGGGGGAGCAGTACTTC.

In this sample, this clonotype turned up a few times. Relative to the germline gene, one junction end is altered; a read error may explain this. This sequence joins TRBV3-1 and TRBJ2-1; D unresolved. Germline V lookup: CDR1 LGHDT, CDR2 YNNKEL (reference sequence). CDR3 size: 16 residues. The CDR3 loop is CAGSQEMQARTHEQFF. CDR3 bases: TGTGCCGGCAGCCAAGAGATGCAAGCTAGGACCCATGAGCAGTTCTTC.

This clonotype was observed at least ten times. The gene calls are TRBV7-9 and TRBJ2-3; D is uncertain. Trimming took 1 base from V and 4 from J, leaving 3 bases between them. The CDR3 is made up of 12 amino acids. Germline CDR1 is SEHNR and CDR2 is FQNEAQ (reference sequence). Here the CDR3 reads CASSLGPDTQYF. DNA of the CDR3: TGTGCCAGCAGCTTAGGACCAGATACGCAGTATTTT.

The CDR3 loop is CSVEGVADSNQPQHF. Written as DNA, the CDR3 is TGCAGCGTTGAAGGGGTGGCCGATAGCAATCAGCCCCAGCATTTT. This chain connects TRBV29-1 to TRBJ1-5; D remains unclear. V was clipped by 1 base and J by 0 bases, with 10 bases between them. The CDR3 sequence is 15 residues long. The germline gives CDR1 SQVTM, CDR2 ANQGSEA.

In this sample, this clonotype turned up a few times. The V and J genes are TRBV27 and TRBJ2-7, with D possibly matching TRBD2 (6 bases). Trimming stripped 4 bases from V and 0 bases from J, with 13 bases between. The V gene's germline CDR1 is MNHEY and CDR2 SMNVEV (reference sequence). The CDR3 contains 15 residues. CDR3 residues: CASSSLASSSYEQYF. The CDR3 DNA follows: TGTGCCAGCAGTTCTCTAGCGTCTAGCTCCTACGAGCAGTACTTC.

This clonotype was counted a few times. This chain uses TRBV5-1 with TRBJ2-1; tentative D call: TRBD2 (5 bases). This CDR3 has 15 amino acids. V was trimmed by 4 bases and J by 0 bases, leaving 11 bases between them. The V gene's germline CDR1 is SGHRS and CDR2 YFSETQ. CDR3 protein: CASSIERSSYNEQFF. The CDR3 DNA is TGCGCCAGCAGCATCGAGCGGAGCTCCTACAATGAGCAGTTCTTC.

Turning to this clonotype: A junction end diverges from the germline sequence, so it may reflect a read error. V and J are TRBV20-1 and TRBJ2-3; perhaps TRBD2 as D (5 bases). The CDR3 length is 13 residues. Germline CDR1 and CDR2: DFQATT and SNEGSKA (reference sequence). The CDR3 spells CSARFAGTDMQYF. CDR3 bases: TGCAGTGCTAGGTTTGCGGGCACAGATATGCAGTATTTT.

The chain employs TRBV10-3 and TRBJ1-2; no clear D gene. Germline V gives CDR1 ENHRY, CDR2 SYGVKD. V was cut by 3 bases and J by 3 bases, with 11 bases left in between. The CDR3 consists of 14 residues. The CDR3 protein is CAISEMDGDYGYTF. The DNA for the CDR3 is TGTGCCATCAGTGAAATGGACGGGGACTATGGCTACACCTTC.

This clonotype was seen at least ten times. The chain joins TRBV29-1 to TRBJ2-5; D possibly corresponds to TRBD1 (6 bases). V lost 3 bases, J lost 0 bases, and 8 bases lay in between. This CDR3 has 13 amino acids. CDR1 is SQVTM and CDR2 is ANQGSEA in the germline V gene. In DNA form, the CDR3 reads TGCAGCGTTGACAACAGGGACCAAGAGACCCAGTACTTC. It encodes CSVDNRDQETQYF.

This clonotype turned up a few times. The chain has TRBV20-1 and TRBJ2-1; 12 positions agree with TRBD2. V shed 3 bases and J 8 bases; nucleotides not matched to a gene: 11. CDR3 length: 16 amino acids. CDR1 and CDR2 from the germline V gene are DFQATT and SNEGSKA (reference sequence). The CDR3 DNA reads TGCAGTGCTAGTGCCGGACTAGCGGGAAACGTCGATGAGCAGTTCTTC. The encoded protein is CSASAGLAGNVDEQFF.

This clonotype has only a few counts. The chain has TRBV6-5 and TRBJ2-7; 7 bases match TRBD2. Germline V CDR1 and CDR2: MNHEY, SVGAGI. The CDR3 is 14 residues long. After removal of 5 bases from V and 6 bases from J, the junction contained 10 bases not matched to a gene. The CDR3 here is CASSPGIPGGEQYF. CDR3 DNA: TGTGCCAGCAGTCCAGGGATACCGGGGGGCGAGCAGTACTTC.

The rearrangement uses TRBV12-3 or TRBV12-4 and TRBJ2-1; TRBD2 agrees at 8 bases. The CDR3 contains 15 residues. The V and J ends lost 2 bases and 7 bases, in that order; junction bases with no gene match: 7. CDR3: CASSLPTSAWNEQFF. CDR3 nucleotides: TGTGCCAGCAGTTTACCGACTAGCGCGTGGAATGAGCAGTTCTTC.

The V call is TRBV4-1, the J call TRBJ2-5; no clear D gene. The V end lost 1 base, the J end lost 5 bases, and 14 bases lay between the germline ends. Germline V CDR1 and CDR2: MGHRA, YSYEKL. The CDR3 spans 15 residues. The CDR3 coding sequence is TGCGCCAGCAGCCAAGGGGTAGATCTTCGGGAGACCCAGTACTTC. Its translation is CASSQGVDLRETQYF.

Many counts were recorded for this clonotype. This sequence joins TRBV18 and TRBJ2-7; 9 nucleotides agree with TRBD1. The V and J ends lost 8 bases and 1 base, in that order; junction bases with no gene match: 6. The CDR3 runs 14 residues. Germline V lookup: CDR1 KGHSH, CDR2 LQKENI. The chain's CDR3 is CASSPGTGSYEQYF. The CDR3 nucleotides are TGTGCCAGCAGCCCCGGGACAGGGTCCTACGAGCAGTACTTC.

The rearrangement links TRBV27 to TRBJ2-1; a possible D gene is TRBD1 (6 bases). The CDR3 covers 14 residues. Looked up from germline, CDR1 is MNHEY and CDR2 is SMNVEV (reference sequence). The V end was cut by 6 bases, the J end by 0 bases, with 9 bases between. The CDR3 DNA is TGTGCCAGCAGGGACAGCTTCTCCTACAATGAGCAGTTCTTC. Translation: CASRDSFSYNEQFF.

V usage is TRBV27 and J usage is TRBJ2-7; D is possibly TRBD1 (5 bases). V was shortened by 3 bases and J by 4 bases, with 19 bases between the two germline ends. This CDR3 is built from 16 residues. The germline gives CDR1 MNHEY, CDR2 SMNVEV (reference sequence). DNA for the CDR3: TGTGCCAGCAGTTTGGACAAGTCTATCTTTGTATACGAGCAGTACTTC. Its translation: CASSLDKSIFVYEQYF.

This clonotype was seen a single time. The chain carries TRBV6-1 and TRBJ2-6, with TRBD1 matching 11 bases. Germline CDR1 and CDR2: MNHNS and SASEGT. V was pared by 4 bases and J by 0 bases, with 5 bases of the junction left unmatched. The CDR3 has 18 residues. This CDR3 is CASSGPGTGGSGANVLTF. The CDR3 DNA is TGTGCCAGCAGTGGGCCCGGGACAGGGGGCTCTGGGGCCAACGTCCTGACTTTC.